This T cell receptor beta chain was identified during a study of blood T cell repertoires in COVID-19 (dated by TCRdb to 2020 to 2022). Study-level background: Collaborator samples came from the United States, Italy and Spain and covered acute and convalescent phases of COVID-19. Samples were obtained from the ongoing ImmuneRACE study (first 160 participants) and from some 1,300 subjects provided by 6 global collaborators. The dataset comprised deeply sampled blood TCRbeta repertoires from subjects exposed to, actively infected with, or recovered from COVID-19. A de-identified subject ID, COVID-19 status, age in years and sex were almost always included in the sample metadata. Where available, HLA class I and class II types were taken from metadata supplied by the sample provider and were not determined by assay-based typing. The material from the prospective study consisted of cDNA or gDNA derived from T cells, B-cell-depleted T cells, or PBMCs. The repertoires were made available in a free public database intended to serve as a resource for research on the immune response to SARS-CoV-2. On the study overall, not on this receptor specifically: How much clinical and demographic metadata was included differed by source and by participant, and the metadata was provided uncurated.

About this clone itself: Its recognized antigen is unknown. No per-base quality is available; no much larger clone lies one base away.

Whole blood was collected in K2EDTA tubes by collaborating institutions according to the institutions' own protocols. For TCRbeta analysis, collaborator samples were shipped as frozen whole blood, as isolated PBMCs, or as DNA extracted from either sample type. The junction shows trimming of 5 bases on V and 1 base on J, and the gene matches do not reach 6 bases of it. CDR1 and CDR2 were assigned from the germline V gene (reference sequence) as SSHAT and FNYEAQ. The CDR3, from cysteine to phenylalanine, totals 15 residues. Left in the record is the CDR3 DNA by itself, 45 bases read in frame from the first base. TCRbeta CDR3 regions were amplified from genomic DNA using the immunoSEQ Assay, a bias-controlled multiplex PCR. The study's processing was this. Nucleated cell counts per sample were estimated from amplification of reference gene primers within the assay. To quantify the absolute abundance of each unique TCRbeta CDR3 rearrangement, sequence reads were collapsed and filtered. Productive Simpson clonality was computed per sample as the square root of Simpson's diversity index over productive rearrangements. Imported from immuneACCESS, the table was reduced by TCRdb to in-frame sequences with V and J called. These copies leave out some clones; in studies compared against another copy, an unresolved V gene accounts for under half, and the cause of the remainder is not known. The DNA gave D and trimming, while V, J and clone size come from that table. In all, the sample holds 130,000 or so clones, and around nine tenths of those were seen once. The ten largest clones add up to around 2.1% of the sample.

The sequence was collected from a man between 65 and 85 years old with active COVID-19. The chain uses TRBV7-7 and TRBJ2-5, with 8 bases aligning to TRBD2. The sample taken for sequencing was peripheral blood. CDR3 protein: CASSPRGGAQETQYF. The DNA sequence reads TGTGCCAGCAGCCCCCGGGGGGGGGCCCAAGAGACCCAGTACTTC.